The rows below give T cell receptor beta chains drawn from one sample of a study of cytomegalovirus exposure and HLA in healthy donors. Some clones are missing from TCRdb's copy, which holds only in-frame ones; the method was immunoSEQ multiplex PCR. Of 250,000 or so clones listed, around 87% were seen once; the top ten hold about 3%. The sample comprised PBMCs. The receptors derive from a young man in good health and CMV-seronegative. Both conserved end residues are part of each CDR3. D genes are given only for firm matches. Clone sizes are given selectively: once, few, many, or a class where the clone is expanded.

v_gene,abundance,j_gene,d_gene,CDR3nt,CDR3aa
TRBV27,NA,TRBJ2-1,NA,TGTGCCAGCAGGGTCCAGGGAGGCAATGAGCAGTTCTTC,CASRVQGGNEQFF
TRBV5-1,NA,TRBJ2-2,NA,TGCGCCAGCAGCTTGCGTCCCGGAGTCACCGGGGAGCTGTTTTTT,CASSLRPGVTGELFF
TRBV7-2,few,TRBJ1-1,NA,TGTGCCAGCAGCTTACGTGGGCGGAACACTGAAGCTTTCTTT,CASSLRGRNTEAFF
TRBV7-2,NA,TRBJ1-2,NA,TGTGCCAGCAGCTTAGGGGGCTTCGGGTACTATGGCTACACCTTC,CASSLGGFGYYGYTF
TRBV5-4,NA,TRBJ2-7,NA,TGTGCCAGCAGCATGACAGGAGCCGAGCAGTACTTC,CASSMTGAEQYF
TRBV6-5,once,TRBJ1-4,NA,TGTGCCAGCAGTTACTCTACGGACAGAAAGTATGAAAAACTGTTTTTT,CASSYSTDRKYEKLFF
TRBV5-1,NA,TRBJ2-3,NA,TGCGCCAGCAGCTTGCAGGGTTTCACAGATACGCAGTATTTT,CASSLQGFTDTQYF
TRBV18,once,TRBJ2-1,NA,TGTGCCAGCTCACAGCCCCCCGACAATGAGCAGTTCTTC,CASSQPPDNEQFF
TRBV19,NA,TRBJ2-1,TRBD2,TGTGCCAGTATGAGGTTGAGCGGGACGTACAATGAGCAGTTCTTC,CASMRLSGTYNEQFF
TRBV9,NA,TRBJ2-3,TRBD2,TGTGCCAGCAGCCTAGCGGGGAGCACAGATACGCAGTATTTT,CASSLAGSTDTQYF
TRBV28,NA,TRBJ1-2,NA,TGTGCCAGCAGTTACAGGGAGTATGGCTACACCTTC,CASSYREYGYTF
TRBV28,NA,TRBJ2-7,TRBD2,TGTGCCAGCAAAAATCGACTAGCGGGGAGCTCCTACGAGCAGTACTTC,CASKNRLAGSSYEQYF
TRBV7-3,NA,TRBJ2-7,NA,TGTGCCAGCAGCCCGTTCGGGGGAGCCGAGCAGTACTTC,CASSPFGGAEQYF
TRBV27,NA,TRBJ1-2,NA,TGTGCCAGCAGCCCACAGGGTAGCGGGTATGGCTACACCTTC,CASSPQGSGYGYTF
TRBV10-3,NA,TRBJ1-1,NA,TGTGCCACGTCTTTGACAGGCCAAGGGGACACTGAAGCTTTCTTT,CATSLTGQGDTEAFF
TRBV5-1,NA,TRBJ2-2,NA,TGCGCCAGCAGCTTGGGGGCTTCGGGAACCGGGGAGCTGTTTTTT,CASSLGASGTGELFF
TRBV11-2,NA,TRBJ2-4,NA,TGTGCCAGCAGCTCCCGTCTAGCCAAAAACATTCAGTACTTC,CASSSRLAKNIQYF
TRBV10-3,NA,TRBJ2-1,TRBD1,TGTGCCATCAGTGATTCAGGGGGCTCCTACAATGAGCAGTTCTTC,CAISDSGGSYNEQFF
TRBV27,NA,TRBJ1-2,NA,TGTGCCAGCAGTTTTCGCAACTCTAACTATGGCTACACCTTC,CASSFRNSNYGYTF
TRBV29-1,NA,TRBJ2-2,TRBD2,TGCAGCGTACTAGCGGGAGGGCCCAGGTCGAACACCGGGGAGCTGTTTTTT,CSVLAGGPRSNTGELFF
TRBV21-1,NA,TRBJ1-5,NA,TGTGCCAGAGAGGGTGGCAATCAGCCCCAGCATTTT,CAREGGNQPQHF
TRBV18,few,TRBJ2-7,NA,TGTGCCAGCTCACGGGACACCACCTACGAGCAGTACTTC,CASSRDTTYEQYF
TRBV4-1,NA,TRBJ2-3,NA,TGCGCCAGCAGTCTAACCGTCCGACAGACAGATACGCAGTATTTT,CASSLTVRQTDTQYF
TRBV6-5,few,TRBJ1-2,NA,TGTGCCAGCACTAACAGCTATGGCTACACCTTC,CASTNSYGYTF
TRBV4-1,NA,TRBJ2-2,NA,TGCGCCAGCAGCCATGGGCAGGGAAGAGAGACCGGGGAGCTGTTTTTT,CASSHGQGRETGELFF
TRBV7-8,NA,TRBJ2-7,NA,TGTGCCAGCAGCCCGACAAGAGTTCAGTACGAGCAGTACTTC,CASSPTRVQYEQYF
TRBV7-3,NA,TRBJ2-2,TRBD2,TGTGCCAGCAGCTCTAGCGGGAGCGGGGAGCTGTTTTTT,CASSSSGSGELFF
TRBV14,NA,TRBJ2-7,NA,TGTGCCAGCTCGAACACCTACGAGCAGTACTTC,CASSNTYEQYF
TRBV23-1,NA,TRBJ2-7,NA,TGCGCCAGCAGGCCAAGGGGGAGCAGCTCCTACGAGCAGTACTTC,CASRPRGSSSYEQYF
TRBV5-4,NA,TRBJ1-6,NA,TGTGCCAGCAGCCTGGGTGGGGCGATCGGTGATTCACCCCTCCACTTT,CASSLGGAIGDSPLHF
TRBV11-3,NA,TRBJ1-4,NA,TGTGCCAGGCCTATGGACAGTCATAATGAAAAACTGTTTTTT,CARPMDSHNEKLFF
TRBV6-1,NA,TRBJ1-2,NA,TGTGCCAGCAGTGAAGGGGGGGGGCTCTATGGCTACACCTTC,CASSEGGGLYGYTF
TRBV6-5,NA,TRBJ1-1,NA,TGTGCCAGGGGCCTGACGATGGTGGCTTTCTTT,CARGLTMVAFF
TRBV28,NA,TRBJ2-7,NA,TGTGCCAGCACCCTGCGAGGGTCCGAGCAGTACTTC,CASTLRGSEQYF
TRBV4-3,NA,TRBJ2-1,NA,TGCGCCAGCAGCCAGGGGAGGAATGAGCAGTTCTTC,CASSQGRNEQFF
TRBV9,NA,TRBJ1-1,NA,TGTGCCAGCAGCGTAGGAGGGACACGAACCTCGAACACTGAAGCTTTCTTT,CASSVGGTRTSNTEAFF